The 13 T cell receptor beta chains below come from one sample, sequenced in a study of shared clonotypes between healthy human individuals. Profiling relied on immunoSEQ multiplex PCR, and the TCRdb table lists in-frame clones only, not all of them. The sample has some 2,400,000 clones, 90% to 97% seen once. The sequenced sample was naive CD4+ T cells sorted from blood. Regarding subset: CD45RA+ positively selected. These receptors were obtained from a man between 18 and 35 years old in good health.

The chain recombines TRBV14 with TRBJ2-2; possible D gene TRBD1, 5 bases. Per germline, CDR1 SGHDN and CDR2 FVKESK. The CDR3 is 17 residues long. With 0 bases removed from V and 1 base from J, the gap between germline ends came to 12 bases. CDR3 region: CASSQDPRTRNTGELFF. DNA for the CDR3: TGTGCCAGCAGCCAAGATCCAAGGACAAGGAACACCGGGGAGCTGTTTTTT.

Only one count was recorded for this clone. Distinct nucleotide sequences in the sample also encode this CDR3. The genes are TRBV6-6 and TRBJ1-3, with 7 bases that match TRBD1. Germline assignment: CDR1 MNHNY and CDR2 SVGAGI (reference sequence). Trimming removed 6 bases from V and 4 bases from J; junction bases left unmatched: 3. The CDR3 runs to 13 residues. The CDR3 DNA follows: TGTGCCAGCAGCCCGGGACAGGGAAACACCATATATTTT. It is translated as CASSPGQGNTIYF.

The chain uses TRBV7-6 and TRBJ2-7, with a tentative D call TRBD2 (5 bases). Germline loops: CDR1 SGHVS, CDR2 FNYEAQ. The V end lost 2 bases, the J end lost 6 bases, and 11 bases lay between the germline ends. The CDR3 loop spans 13 amino acids. The CDR3 loop reads CASSLFRGLEQYF. The DNA for the CDR3 is TGTGCCAGCAGCTTATTTCGGGGTCTCGAGCAGTACTTC.

The chain combines TRBV7-9 with TRBJ2-1, with 7 nucleotides matching TRBD1. The ends lost 5 bases at V and 8 bases at J; junction bases unmatched: 3. The CDR3 has 12 residues. Per the germline V gene, CDR1 is SEHNR and CDR2 is FQNEAQ (reference sequence). The CDR3 region is CASSIQGDEQFF. As DNA, the CDR3 is TGTGCCAGCAGCATTCAGGGGGATGAGCAGTTCTTC.

The chain couples TRBV7-9 to TRBJ2-7; D perhaps matches TRBD2 (5 bases). Germline CDR1 is SEHNR and CDR2 is FQNEAQ (reference sequence). Trimming removed 5 bases from V and 1 base from J, with 12 bases in between. The CDR3 spans 14 residues. CDR3 coding DNA: TGTGCCAGCAGCCTAAGGACTGGGTCCTACGAGCAGTACTTC. The encoded protein is CASSLRTGSYEQYF.

The CDR3 nucleotides read TGTGCCAGCAGTCCCCGGGGGGGGTACTCTGGAAACACCATATATTTT. This codes for CASSPRGGYSGNTIYF. V and J are TRBV6-6 and TRBJ1-3, with a possible D match to TRBD1 (5 bases). The CDR3 loop spans 16 amino acids. V lost 5 bases, J lost 0 bases, and 14 bases lay in between. Germline V gene sequence: CDR1 MNHNY, CDR2 SVGAGI (reference sequence).

This clone has just a few counts. Here the CDR3 reads CASSQEDRGQPQHF. The CDR3 bases are TGCGCCAGCAGCCAAGAGGACAGGGGGCAGCCCCAGCATTTT. The chain carries TRBV4-1 and TRBJ1-5; TRBD1 matches at 10 bases. J was trimmed by 7 bases and V by 0 bases; bases with no gene match: 0. The germline V gene has CDR1 MGHRA and CDR2 YSYEKL. This CDR3 is 14 amino acids long.

As for this clone: Other nucleotide sequences from this sample produce the same CDR3. The genes are TRBV28 and TRBJ1-6; D is ambiguous. Germline values: CDR1 MDHEN, CDR2 SYDVKM. This CDR3 is built from 13 residues. The V and J ends lost 2 bases and 6 bases respectively, with 5 bases between them. The DNA for the CDR3 is TGTGCCAGCAGTTTACTTACTAATTCACCCCTCCACTTT. Translating it yields CASSLLTNSPLHF.

The chain has TRBV11-2 and TRBJ2-2, with D perhaps being TRBD1 or TRBD2 (6 bases each). The CDR3 length is 16 residues. V lost 4 bases to trimming and J lost 3 bases, with 15 bases between them. In germline, CDR1 is SGHAT, CDR2 FQNNGV. The CDR3 protein is CASSSHGGSDTGELFF. CDR3 DNA sequence: TGTGCCAGCAGCTCCCACGGGGGCTCGGACACCGGGGAGCTGTTTTTT.

The V call is TRBV27, the J call TRBJ1-5; weak D call: TRBD1 (5 bases). V was clipped by 7 bases and J by 0 bases, with 13 bases between them. The germline V gene has CDR1 MNHEY and CDR2 SMNVEV (reference sequence). The CDR3 is 15 residues long. CDR3 protein: CASTSRGNSNQPQHF. The CDR3 DNA sequence: TGTGCCAGCACTTCGAGGGGTAATAGCAATCAGCCCCAGCATTTT.

Only one count was recorded for this clone. The V gene is TRBV18, the J gene TRBJ2-7; no firm D call. Germline lookup yields CDR1 KGHSH and CDR2 LQKENI. The V gene lost 1 base and the J gene lost 3 bases, with 7 bases spanning the gap. The length of the CDR3 is 13 residues. The DNA for the CDR3 is TGTGCCAGCTCACCACAGTTCATCTACGAGCAGTACTTC. Encoded protein: CASSPQFIYEQYF.

The chain carries TRBV15 and TRBJ2-2, with 7 bases lining up with TRBD1. Germline CDR1 is LNHNV and CDR2 is YYDKDF (reference sequence). The CDR3 covers 16 residues. V gave up 3 bases and J gave up 1 base; unmatched junction bases: 5. In DNA form, the CDR3 reads TGTGCCACCAGCAGCCCGGGACAGATGAACACCGGGGAGCTGTTTTTT. It codes for CATSSPGQMNTGELFF.

The chain employs TRBV10-1 and TRBJ2-5; 7 bases match TRBD1. The germline V gene encodes CDR1 WNHNN and CDR2 SYGVQD (reference sequence). V was clipped by 2 bases and J by 7 bases; unmatched bases: 4. The length of the CDR3 is 13 residues. CDR3 region: CASSENRGGTQYF. DNA of the CDR3: TGCGCCAGCAGTGAGAACAGGGGCGGGACCCAGTACTTC.